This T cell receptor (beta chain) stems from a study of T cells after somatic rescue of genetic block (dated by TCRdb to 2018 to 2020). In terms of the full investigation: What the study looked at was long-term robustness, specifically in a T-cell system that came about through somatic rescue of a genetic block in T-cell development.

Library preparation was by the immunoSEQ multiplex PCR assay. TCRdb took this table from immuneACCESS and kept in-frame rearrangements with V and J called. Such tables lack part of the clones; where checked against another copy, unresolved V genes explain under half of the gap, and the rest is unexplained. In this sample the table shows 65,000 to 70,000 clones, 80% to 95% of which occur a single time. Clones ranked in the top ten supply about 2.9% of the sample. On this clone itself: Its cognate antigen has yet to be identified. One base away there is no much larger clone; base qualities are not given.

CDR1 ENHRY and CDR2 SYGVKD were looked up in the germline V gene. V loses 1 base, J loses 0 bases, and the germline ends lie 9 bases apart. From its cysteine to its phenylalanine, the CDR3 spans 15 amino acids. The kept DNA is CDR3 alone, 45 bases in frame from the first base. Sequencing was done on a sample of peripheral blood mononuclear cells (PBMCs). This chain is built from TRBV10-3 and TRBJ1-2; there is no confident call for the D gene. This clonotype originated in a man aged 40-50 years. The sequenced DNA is TGTGCCATCAGTGAGTTGGCAGGATCTAACTATGGCTACACCTTC. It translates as CAISELAGSNYGYTF.